The 30 T cell receptor beta chains below come from one sample, sequenced in a study of breast tumors, draining lymph nodes, adjacent tissues. The lymph nodes were axillary draining lymph nodes from breast cancer patients. TCRdb re-analysed the multiplex PCR reads in MiXCR, keeping a single row per CDR3 protein. This repertoire shows 90,000 to 120,000 distinct CDR3 sequences, 21% found once; its top ten account for roughly 1.3%. The sample comprised axillary lymph node tissue. The receptors shown here come from a female donor with breast cancer. Some clones in this sample may be carry-over from other donors' samples.

This clonotype has a count of ten or more. The chain employs TRBV7-9 and TRBJ2-5; 15 nucleotides agree with TRBD2. The CDR3 runs 16 residues. Germline trimming cut 5 bases from V and 3 bases from J; bases unmatched to any gene: 4. Germline lookup yields CDR1 SEHNR and CDR2 FQNEAQ (reference sequence). CDR3 DNA: TGTGCCAGCAGCCAGGGACTAGCGGGAGGTAAAGAGACCCAGTACTTC. Its translation is CASSQGLAGGKETQYF.

Note on this clonotype: One junction end disagrees with the germline gene, perhaps due to a read error. The chain is built from TRBV30 and TRBJ2-2; D gene ambiguous. Per the germline V gene, CDR1 is GTSNPN and CDR2 is SVGIG (reference sequence). The CDR3 contains 14 residues. The DNA for the CDR3 is TGTGACTGGAGTTCAGACGTGTGCTCTTCCGATCTGTTTTTT. This gives the protein CDWSSDVCSSDLFF.

This clonotype came up many times. The chain joins TRBV7-9 to TRBJ1-4; a weak D match, TRBD1 (5 bases). Trimming took 0 bases from V and 10 from J, leaving 15 bases between them. This CDR3 has 15 amino acids. The V gene's germline CDR1 is SEHNR and CDR2 FQNEAQ (reference sequence). The CDR3 nucleotides read TGTGCCAGCAGCTTAGCGCAGGGACTGGGATTAAAACTGTTTTTT. Residues: CASSLAQGLGLKLFF.

This clonotype came up many times. The rearrangement joins TRBV7-8 to TRBJ1-6, with a weak D call TRBD1 (6 bases). V shed 1 base and J shed 8 bases, with 12 bases lying between them. The CDR3 length is 15 residues. Germline CDR1 SGHVS, CDR2 FQNEAQ. Written as DNA, the CDR3 is TGTGCCAGCAGCTTAGGGACAGCCCAGCATTCACCCCTCCACTTT. Its translation is CASSLGTAQHSPLHF.

This clonotype was picked up many times. The chain employs TRBV3-1 and TRBJ2-7; 8 positions match TRBD2. The V gene's germline CDR1 is LGHDT and CDR2 YNNKEL (reference sequence). The CDR3 loop spans 15 amino acids. J lost 2 bases, V lost 0 bases, and 3 bases had no gene match. The CDR3 nucleotides are TGTGCCAGCAGCCAAGACGGGCGGGGGGCCTACGAGCAGTACTTC. Translation gives CASSQDGRGAYEQYF.

This clonotype was observed at least ten times. V gene TRBV20-1 combines with J gene TRBJ2-1; TRBD2 is a possible D gene (7 bases). The V gene's germline CDR1 is DFQATT and CDR2 SNEGSKA (reference sequence). Between the trimmed V and J ends, which lost 5 bases and 9 bases, there was a span of 20 bases. This CDR3 is 14 amino acids long. The CDR3, as DNA: TGCAGTGCTCCCCTCGGGGGGCGGGGTGGTGAGCAGTTCTTC. This gives the protein CSAPLGGRGGEQFF.

This clonotype was recorded at least ten times. V is TRBV20-1 and J is TRBJ1-6; weak D call: TRBD1 (5 bases). V dropped 5 bases and J dropped 3 bases, with 11 bases sitting between them. Germline CDR1 is DFQATT and CDR2 is SNEGSKA (reference sequence). This CDR3 spans 14 amino acids. This CDR3 reads CSAWNRHYNSPLHF. The CDR3 DNA sequence: TGCAGTGCTTGGAACAGGCACTATAATTCACCCCTCCACTTT.

This clonotype was seen repeatedly, ten times or more. The V and J genes are TRBV5-1 and TRBJ1-3; 8 nucleotides line up with TRBD1. Germline CDR1 reads SGHRS; CDR2 reads YFSETQ. This CDR3 spans 15 amino acids. V trimming: 1 base; J trimming: 1 base; junction bases outside the gene matches: 1. The CDR3 DNA is TGCGCCAGCAGCTTGAGGACAGGGTCTGGAAACACCATATATTTT. It translates to CASSLRTGSGNTIYF.

This clonotype showed up many times. Relative to the germline gene, one junction end is altered; a read error may explain this. This chain connects TRBV5-5 to TRBJ2-7; TRBD1 aligns across 7 bases. From germline, CDR1 is SGHKS and CDR2 YYEKEE (reference sequence). The CDR3 has 13 amino acids. In DNA form, the CDR3 reads TGTGCCAGCAGCCCGTGGAGTGGACAGGCCCGGGACTTC. It specifies CASSPWSGQARDF.

In this sample, this clonotype turned up many times. The CDR3 reads CASRAGRIVSYEQYF. The CDR3 DNA sequence: TGTGCCAGCAGGGCCGGGCGGATTGTCTCCTACGAGCAGTACTTC. This chain uses TRBV28 with TRBJ2-7; no reliable D call. Germline CDR1 and CDR2: MDHEN and SYDVKM. Trimming took 6 bases from V and 0 from J, leaving 15 bases between them. This CDR3 has 15 residues.

To note about this clonotype: Since a much larger clone is just one base distant, this may be a read error. The V and J genes are TRBV12-5 and TRBJ2-1; TRBD2 matches at 10 bases. Germline CDR1 is LGHNT and CDR2 is FRNRAP. The CDR3 loop spans 15 amino acids. Trimming removed 1 base from V and 8 bases from J; junction bases left unmatched: 5. The CDR3 protein is CASGLGPAGGHEQFF. CDR3 nucleotides: TGTGCTAGTGGTTTGGGACCAGCGGGAGGGCATGAGCAGTTCTTC.

In regard to this clonotype: This may come from a read error, since a much larger clone is one base off. This chain links TRBV19 with TRBJ1-4; perhaps TRBD1 as D (5 bases). CDR1 is LNHDA, CDR2 SQIVND, per germline (reference sequence). The CDR3 covers 15 residues. Between the trimmed V and J ends, which lost 4 bases and 3 bases, there was a span of 12 bases. Written as DNA, the CDR3 is TGTGCCAGTAGTACACAAACAGGTCCTAATGAAAAACTGTTTTTT. It translates to CASSTQTGPNEKLFF. Supplemented by reference TRBV19 and TRBJ1-4, the full variable domain reads DGGITQSPKYLFRKEGQNVTLSCEQNLNHDAMYWYRQDPGQGLRLIYYSQIVNDFQKGDIAEGYSVSREKKESFPLTVTSAQKNPTAFYLCASSTQTGPNEKLFFGSGTQLSVL.

This clonotype was seen ten or more times. CDR3 coding DNA: TGTGCCAGCAGCACGGACAGGGCCAATGAGCAGTTCTTC. This gives the protein CASSTDRANEQFF. This chain connects TRBV11-2 to TRBJ2-1; 8 bases are a match to TRBD1. The germline V gene has CDR1 SGHAT and CDR2 FQNNGV. The J segment lost 6 bases and the V segment lost 5 bases, leaving 3 bases of the junction unmatched. The CDR3 covers 13 residues.

This clonotype was picked up many times. The CDR3 sequence is CASSHRDRAGTQYF. Written as DNA, the CDR3 is TGTGCCAGCAGCCATCGGGACAGGGCTGGGACCCAGTACTTC. This chain links TRBV11-2 with TRBJ2-5; 9 nucleotides agree with TRBD1. J gave up 7 bases and V 5 bases, and 8 bases lay outside the gene matches. The CDR3 consists of 14 residues. Germline V gives CDR1 SGHAT, CDR2 FQNNGV.

This clonotype was observed many times. The CDR3 region is CASSIRESHQHF. CDR3 sequence (DNA): TGTGCCAGCAGTATCCGGGAGTCACACCAGCATTTT. V is TRBV2 and J is TRBJ1-5; D ambiguous. Germline loops: CDR1 SNHLY, CDR2 FYNNEI. Trimming pared 5 bases from V and 12 bases from J, leaving 14 bases between. The CDR3 runs to 12 residues.

Concerning this clonotype: Just one base apart from a much larger clone, this may be a read error. This sequence joins TRBV7-9 and TRBJ2-1; perhaps TRBD2 as D (6 bases). The CDR3 covers 16 residues. Trimming removed 5 bases from V and 3 bases from J, with 17 bases in between. The germline CDR1 and CDR2 sequences are SEHNR and FQNEAQ (reference sequence). CDR3 amino acids: CASSQSLGDFYNEQFF. CDR3 coding DNA: TGTGCCAGCAGCCAATCTTTGGGGGACTTCTACAATGAGCAGTTCTTC. The variable domain in full, completed from reference TRBV7-9 and TRBJ2-1, reads DTGVSQNPRHKITKRGQNVTFRCDPISEHNRLYWYRQTLGQGPEFLTYFQNEAQLEKSRLLSDRFSAERPKGSFSTLEIQRTEQGDSAMYLCASSQSLGDFYNEQFFGPGTRLTVL.

This clonotype was found many times. The chain recombines TRBV12-3 or TRBV12-4 with TRBJ1-5; 10 bases align to TRBD1. The V segment lost 6 bases and the J segment 6 bases; nucleotides outside the gene matches: 5. This CDR3 region has 14 residues. CDR3 in amino acids: CASSYGTGVQPQHF. The CDR3 DNA sequence: TGTGCCAGCAGCTACGGGACAGGGGTTCAGCCCCAGCATTTT.

This clonotype has a count of ten or more. This chain links TRBV7-2 with TRBJ2-5, with 8 bases fitting TRBD2. This CDR3 spans 14 amino acids. Germline CDR1 SGHTA, CDR2 FQGNSA. Unmatched junction bases numbered 9, after V lost 5 bases and J lost 7 bases. The CDR3 region has the DNA TGTGCCAGCAGCCCGGGGGGGGGGCCGAGGACCCAGTACTTC. It encodes CASSPGGGPRTQYF. Using reference TRBV7-2 and TRBJ2-5 for the parts outside the CDR3, the full variable domain is GAGVSQSPSNKVTEKGKDVELRCDPISGHTALYWYRQSLGQGLEFLIYFQGNSAPDKSGLPSDRFSAERTGGSVSTLTIQRTQQEDSAVYLCASSPGGGPRTQYFGPGTRLLVL.

The chain links TRBV20-1 to TRBJ2-3, with 14 bases that match TRBD2. The CDR3 spans 17 residues. V lost 6 bases to trimming and J lost 6 bases; unmatched junction nucleotides: 14. Germline V gene data show CDR1 as DFQATT and CDR2 as SNEGSKA (reference sequence). In nucleotides, the CDR3 is TGCAGTGCCAATAACCTGGGACTAGCGGGAGAATTGGATACGCAGTATTTT. Translation: CSANNLGLAGELDTQYF.

This clonotype occurred many times. This chain joins TRBV5-1 and TRBJ2-1; TRBD1 is a possible D gene (6 bases). The CDR3 length is 15 residues. V was shortened by 0 bases and J by 4 bases, with 11 bases between the two germline ends. Looked up from germline, CDR1 is SGHRS and CDR2 is YFSETQ. The chain's CDR3 is CASSLAHGQYNEQFF. CDR3 DNA sequence: TGCGCCAGCAGCTTGGCCCATGGACAGTACAATGAGCAGTTCTTC.

J is TRBJ2-5 and V is TRBV28, with D possibly TRBD1 on 6 matching bases. The V gene's germline CDR1 is MDHEN and CDR2 SYDVKM. The CDR3 runs 16 residues. V was shortened by 0 bases and J by 2 bases, with 13 bases between the two germline ends. The CDR3: CASSLWAGVEQETQYF. In DNA, the CDR3 is TGTGCCAGCAGTTTATGGGCAGGGGTAGAGCAAGAGACCCAGTACTTC. Looking up the rest from reference TRBV28 and TRBJ2-5 gives the full variable domain: DVKVTQSSRYLVKRTGEKVFLECVQDMDHENMFWYRQDPGLGLRLIYFSYDVKMKEKGDIPEGYSVSREKKERFSLILESASTNQTSMYLCASSLWAGVEQETQYFGPGTRLLVL.

The chain recombines TRBV7-9 with TRBJ1-2; D call uncertain. Trimming cost V 1 base and J 0 bases, with 3 bases left between them. Per germline, CDR1 SEHNR and CDR2 FQNEAQ (reference sequence). CDR3 length: 13 amino acids. This CDR3 reads CASSLVANYGYTF. The CDR3 DNA reads TGTGCCAGCAGCTTAGTAGCTAACTATGGCTACACCTTC.

This clonotype was seen only a few times. This chain uses TRBV4-2 with TRBJ2-2; D gene unclear. The CDR3 spans 15 residues. CDR1 and CDR2 (germline): LGHNA, YNFKEQ. The V and J ends lost 0 bases and 4 bases respectively, with 9 bases between them. CDR3: CASSQERYSTGELFF. The DNA of the CDR3 is TGTGCCAGCAGCCAAGAGAGGTACAGCACCGGGGAGCTGTTTTTT.

This clonotype was detected many times. V gene TRBV30 combines with J gene TRBJ2-5; D is unclear. The V end was cut by 7 bases, the J end by 4 bases, with 7 bases between. The germline CDR1 and CDR2 sequences are GTSNPN and SVGIG (reference sequence). CDR3 size: 10 residues. CDR3 loop: CAFIRETQYF. The CDR3 DNA sequence: TGTGCCTTCATTCGAGAGACCCAGTACTTC.

A word on this clonotype: The junction departs from germline at one end; a sequencing error may be responsible. The chain couples TRBV10-3 to TRBJ2-7; tentative D call: TRBD1 (6 bases). CDR1 is ENHRY and CDR2 is SYGVKD in the germline V gene. The CDR3 is 13 residues long. The CDR3 DNA is TGTGCTATCAGCGTAACAGGGAATTACGAGCAGTACTTC. Its protein is CAISVTGNYEQYF.

This chain joins TRBV6-1 and TRBJ1-4, with D uncertain. The CDR3 runs to 16 residues. Germline CDR1 and CDR2: MNHNS and SASEGT. The V and J ends lost 3 bases and 2 bases respectively, with 13 bases between them. CDR3 loop: CASSEETPDTNEKLFF. CDR3 sequence (DNA): TGTGCCAGCAGTGAGGAGACCCCGGATACTAATGAAAAACTGTTTTTT.

This clonotype was counted between two and nine times. The chain joins TRBV27 to TRBJ2-1; D uncertain. Germline CDR1 MNHEY, CDR2 SMNVEV (reference sequence). V was pared by 7 bases and J by 8 bases, with 21 bases between. The CDR3 has 15 residues. The CDR3 region is CASTYSPGSVDEQFF. CDR3 bases: TGTGCCAGCACTTACTCCCCCGGCTCAGTCGATGAGCAGTTCTTC.

This clonotype was observed many times. The chain couples TRBV9 to TRBJ2-7, with a possible D match to TRBD1 (6 bases). This CDR3 is built from 14 residues. Between the trimmed V and J ends, which lost 4 bases and 0 bases, there was a span of 11 bases. The germline gives CDR1 SGDLS, CDR2 YYNGEE. CDR3 loop: CASSLGTNSYEQYF. CDR3 coding DNA: TGTGCCAGCAGCCTGGGGACAAACTCCTACGAGCAGTACTTC.

The table lists this clonotype with many counts. The CDR3 spells CASSTDTEQYF. CDR3 coding DNA: TGTGCCAGCAGCACCGACACCGAGCAGTACTTC. The V and J genes are TRBV6-6 and TRBJ2-7; D gene unclear. The CDR3 sequence is 11 residues long. CDR1 is MNHNY, CDR2 SVGAGI, per germline (reference sequence). V lost 6 bases, J lost 6 bases, and 9 bases lay in between.

This clonotype was seen at least ten times. V gene TRBV7-9 combines with J gene TRBJ1-5, with D perhaps TRBD1 (6 bases). There are 14 residues in the CDR3. Germline loops: CDR1 SEHNR, CDR2 FQNEAQ (reference sequence). V was trimmed by 5 bases and J by 0 bases, leaving 8 bases between them. The CDR3 bases are TGTGCCAGCAGCATGGACAGTAGCAATCAGCCCCAGCATTTT. Its protein is CASSMDSSNQPQHF.